The T cell receptor beta chain described here comes from a study of cytomegalovirus exposure and HLA in healthy donors. Study overall: Drawn from HLA-typed donors, 83 million or so unique TCRs were held in an early data release. Findings and limits, study-wide: The classifier reportedly diagnosed cytomegalovirus status with high sensitivity and specificity. A later analysis reportedly found fewer N-insertions in an Asian-associated ancestry cluster than the roughly 670-donor mean. In a later analysis, a missense DCLRE1C variant was linked to TCR beta V- and J-gene trimming.

This PCR relied on a set of 60 Vbeta primers and 13 Jbeta primers. This table comes from immunoSEQ multiplex PCR, and its TCRdb copy is limited to in-frame clones, with some not included. There are 75,000 to 95,000 clones in the sample; 84% occur only once, and 2.1% lies in the top ten. As to this clone: Its antigen is unidentified.

The TCR originated in a man aged 18 to 35 in good health and CMV-seronegative. Source material: PBMCs.

CDR3 in DNA: TGTGCCAGCAGCCACCCCGACAGGGTTGAAGAGACCCAGTACTTC. It is translated as CASSHPDRVEETQYF. The genes are TRBV5-4 and TRBJ2-5; 7 bases line up with TRBD1. Germline V gene sequence: CDR1 SGHNT, CDR2 YYREEE (reference sequence). V shed 4 bases and J 3 bases; nucleotides not matched to a gene: 9. This CDR3 region has 15 residues.